These T cell receptor beta chains were read from a single sample in a study of patients and donors after allogeneic stem cell transplantation. TCRdb itself ran the RT-PCR reads through MiXCR, one entry per CDR3 protein. The sample lists 800,000 to 1,000,000 distinct CDR3 sequences, roughly 18% occurring once. The source material was blood, either unsorted or a sorted T cell fraction (not recorded which). These receptors came from a human donor who was either an allogeneic HSCT recipient or a stem cell or donor lymphocyte infusion donor (not recorded which). It is not recorded whose cells these are; they may come from a transplant donor. Each CDR3 is given with its conserved first and last residue. The D gene is left open where the match is weak. Size tells how often a clone was seen (once, few, many) or the class of an expanded clone, and some rows leave it out.

v_gene	j_gene	d_gene	abundance	CDR3aa	CDR3nt
TRBV5-1	TRBJ2-2	.	few	CASTASGEANTGELFF	TGCGCCAGCACGGCGTCGGGGGAAGCGAACACCGGGGAGCTGTTTTTT
TRBV5-8	TRBJ2-5	.	few	CASSAGTRTVETQYF	TGTGCCAGCAGCGCGGGGACAAGGACGGTAGAGACCCAGTACTTC
TRBV20-1	TRBJ2-1	.	.	CSARDYYNEQFF	TGCAGTGCTAGAGATTACTACAATGAGCAGTTCTTC
TRBV7-2	TRBJ2-7	TRBD2	many	CASSSLAGVREQYF	TGTGCCAGCAGCTCCCTAGCGGGGGTAAGGGAGCAGTACTTC
TRBV5-1	TRBJ2-5	.	few	CASSPEGGSQETQYF	TGCGCCAGCAGCCCCGAGGGTGGTAGCCAGGAGACCCAGTACTTC
TRBV12-3/TRBV12-4	TRBJ2-1	.	.	CASSPGGSGYNEQFF	TGTGCCAGCAGTCCGGGCGGCAGTGGATACAATGAGCAGTTCTTC
TRBV16	TRBJ2-7	.	.	CASSQVGRGYEQYF	TGTGCCAGCAGCCAAGTCGGCAGGGGTTACGAGCAGTACTTC
TRBV19	TRBJ1-5	.	.	CASSIEEFRSNQPQHF	TGTGCCAGTAGTATAGAGGAGTTTAGGAGCAATCAGCCCCAGCATTTT
TRBV30	TRBJ2-7	TRBD1	.	CAWSVDRGYEQYF	TGTGCCTGGAGCGTGGACAGGGGCTACGAGCAGTACTTC
TRBV7-9	TRBJ2-7	.	.	CASSPRGGFPSYEQYF	TGTGCCAGCAGCCCCAGGGGAGGTTTTCCCTCCTACGAGCAGTACTTC
TRBV6-2/TRBV6-3	TRBJ2-7	.	.	CASRADGGASEQYF	TGTGCCAGCAGAGCCGACGGAGGAGCGTCCGAGCAGTACTTC
TRBV6-2/TRBV6-3	TRBJ1-5	.	many	CASSYPQPGGYQPQHF	TGTGCCAGCAGTTACCCTCAACCCGGCGGATACCAGCCCCAGCATTTT
TRBV4-2	TRBJ2-4	TRBD2	.	CASSPTSGDLAKNIQYF	TGTGCCAGCAGTCCGACTAGCGGGGACCTAGCCAAAAACATTCAGTACTTC
TRBV6-2/TRBV6-3	TRBJ1-2	.	.	CASAHGGGYTF	TGTGCCAGTGCGCACGGGGGCGGCTACACCTTC
TRBV7-2	TRBJ1-2	.	.	CASSLKEINYGYTF	TGTGCCAGCAGCTTAAAGGAGATTAACTATGGCTACACCTTC
TRBV5-1	TRBJ1-2	TRBD1	.	CASSLQGALSHYGYTF	TGCGCCAGCAGCTTGCAGGGGGCTCTCTCCCATTATGGCTACACCTTC
TRBV12-3/TRBV12-4	TRBJ2-1	TRBD2	many	CASSFGDSGINEQFF	TGTGCCAGCAGTTTCGGTGATAGCGGGATAAATGAGCAGTTCTTC
TRBV29-1	TRBJ2-1	.	.	CSSWRDNEQFF	TGCAGCTCCTGGAGGGACAATGAGCAGTTCTTC
TRBV7-8	TRBJ1-5	.	few	CASSVGGAGNQPQHF	TGTGCCAGCAGCGTGGGGGGGGCTGGCAATCAGCCCCAGCATTTT
TRBV20-1	TRBJ2-1	.	.	CSALDYYNEQFF	TGCAGTGCCCTCGACTATTACAATGAGCAGTTCTTC
TRBV7-3	TRBJ2-1	TRBD2	few	CASSLTMPSLAGNEQFF	TGTGCCAGCAGCTTAACTATGCCCAGTCTAGCGGGCAATGAGCAGTTCTTC
TRBV6-2/TRBV6-3	TRBJ2-1	.	few	CASSYSPAAQNDEQFF	TGTGCCAGCAGTTACTCGCCGGCGGCCCAGAACGATGAGCAGTTCTTC
TRBV18	TRBJ2-1	TRBD2	few	CASSPTSGRPEQFF	TGTGCCAGCTCACCAACTAGCGGGAGGCCCGAGCAGTTCTTC
TRBV7-2	TRBJ2-3	TRBD2	many	CASSLAGGNTDTQYF	TGTGCCAGCAGTCTAGCGGGGGGTAACACAGATACGCAGTATTTT
TRBV29-1	TRBJ1-1	.	few	CSVCPALNTEAFF	TGCAGCGTTTGTCCGGCTCTAAACACTGAAGCTTTCTTT
TRBV29-1	TRBJ2-1	TRBD2	few	CSVREGLNEQFF	TGCAGCGTGCGGGAGGGCCTCAATGAGCAGTTCTTC
TRBV25-1	TRBJ2-2	TRBD1	few	CASSLPGQGATGELFF	TGTGCCAGCAGCCTTCCGGGACAGGGGGCCACCGGGGAGCTGTTTTTT
TRBV20-1	TRBJ2-3	.	.	CSAANTGTSTDTQYF	TGCAGTGCGGCCAACACAGGGACTAGCACAGATACGCAGTATTTT
TRBV15	TRBJ2-1	TRBD2	few	CATSRDWGTILNNEQFF	TGTGCCACCAGCAGAGATTGGGGGACTATATTAAACAATGAGCAGTTCTTC
TRBV24-1	TRBJ2-5	.	.	CATSGPDRWETQYF	TGTGCCACCAGTGGCCCGGACAGATGGGAGACCCAGTACTTC
TRBV7-3	TRBJ2-3	TRBD2	few	CASSFVAGGDTQYF	TGTGCCAGCAGCTTTGTAGCGGGAGGAGATACGCAGTATTTT
TRBV20-1	TRBJ2-1	TRBD2	.	CSAGGTRGINEQFF	TGCAGTGCTGGCGGGACTAGGGGTATCAATGAGCAGTTCTTC
TRBV7-2	TRBJ1-3	.	few	CASSATGSGNTIYF	TGTGCCAGCAGCGCCACAGGGTCTGGAAACACCATATATTTT
TRBV24-1	TRBJ2-3	.	few	CATSDLQHPIDTQYF	TGTGCCACCAGTGATTTGCAACACCCCATAGATACGCAGTATTTT
TRBV7-9	TRBJ2-1	.	many	CASSSGDYEQFF	TGTGCCAGCAGCTCTGGGGATTACGAGCAGTTCTTC
TRBV7-8	TRBJ2-4	.	few	CASSLSRVLAKNIQYF	TGTGCCAGCAGCCTTAGTAGGGTACTAGCCAAAAACATTCAGTACTTC
TRBV20-1	TRBJ1-4	.	few	CSAPEVRNEKLFF	TGCAGTGCTCCCGAGGTGAGGAATGAAAAACTGTTTTTT
TRBV6-1	TRBJ1-1	TRBD1	few	CASSPGQMGTEAFF	TGTGCCAGCAGCCCGGGACAGATGGGCACTGAAGCTTTCTTT
TRBV5-1	TRBJ2-3	.	.	CASSQLRTTDTQYF	TGCGCCAGCAGCCAACTAAGAACCACAGATACGCAGTATTTT
TRBV12-3/TRBV12-4	TRBJ2-5	TRBD2	.	CASSLGGGPVETQYF	TGTGCCAGCAGTTTGGGGGGAGGGCCCGTAGAGACCCAGTACTTC
TRBV12-3/TRBV12-4	TRBJ2-2	.	few	CASSFGRPSAGELFF	TGTGCCAGCAGTTTCGGGCGTCCTTCGGCTGGGGAGCTGTTTTTT
TRBV5-1	TRBJ1-1	.	many	CASSLAESWNTEAFF	TGCGCCAGCAGCTTGGCCGAGTCTTGGAACACTGAAGCTTTCTTT
TRBV5-1	TRBJ1-2	.	.	CASRSNTPGYTF	TGCGCCAGCAGGAGTAACACACCTGGCTACACCTTC
TRBV11-2	TRBJ2-7	.	few	CASRTLRSDRRELYEQYF	TGTGCCAGCAGAACCCTGAGGAGCGACCGGAGGGAACTCTACGAGCAGTACTTC
TRBV12-3/TRBV12-4	TRBJ2-7	.	.	CASSFGEGDYEQYF	TGTGCCAGCAGTTTCGGGGAGGGGGACTACGAGCAGTACTTC
TRBV7-3	TRBJ2-3	TRBD2	few	CASSRLGGSTDTQYF	TGTGCCAGCAGCCGGCTGGGGGGGAGCACAGATACGCAGTATTTT
TRBV12-3/TRBV12-4	TRBJ1-6	.	few	CASSLIWVKNSPLHF	TGTGCCAGCAGTTTAATTTGGGTGAAAAATTCACCCCTCCACTTT
TRBV12-3/TRBV12-4	TRBJ2-2	.	few	CASSSGPAGGELFF	TGTGCCAGCAGTTCCGGACCTGCCGGCGGGGAGCTGTTTTTT
TRBV7-9	TRBJ2-1	TRBD2	.	CASSYLPSGKTNEQFF	TGTGCCAGCAGTTACCTCCCTAGCGGGAAGACCAATGAGCAGTTCTTC
TRBV20-1	TRBJ2-5	TRBD2	.	CSASRGGSKRQETQYF	TGCAGTGCCAGCCGGGGGGGGTCGAAAAGACAAGAGACCCAGTACTTC
TRBV4-3	TRBJ2-1	.	few	CASSLGPSDNEQFF	TGCGCCAGCAGCCTAGGGCCCTCTGACAATGAGCAGTTCTTC
TRBV20-1	TRBJ1-1	TRBD1	few	CSAVADRGPQAEAFF	TGCAGTGCCGTCGCGGACAGGGGTCCTCAGGCAGAAGCTTTCTTT
TRBV15	TRBJ1-1	.	few	CATSRVARGRDEAFF	TGTGCCACCAGCAGAGTTGCCCGGGGACGAGATGAAGCTTTCTTT
TRBV11-2	TRBJ2-4	.	many	CASSLGGLLSDF	TGTGCCAGCAGCTTAGGGGGACTTCTCAGTGACTTC
TRBV25-1	TRBJ2-7	.	.	CASSASHEQYF	TGTGCCAGCAGTGCGAGCCACGAGCAGTACTTC
TRBV9	TRBJ1-1	.	.	CASSAGRDVGSSGTNTEAFF	TGTGCCAGCAGCGCCGGGCGAGATGTGGGGTCATCGGGTACGAACACTGAAGCTTTCTTT
TRBV12-3/TRBV12-4	TRBJ2-2	.	few	CASSPLGWTGELFF	TGTGCCAGCAGCCCCCTGGGGTGGACCGGGGAGCTGTTTTTT
TRBV6-5	TRBJ1-6	.	few	CASSYVSQQGIGSPLHF	TGTGCCAGCAGTTACGTGTCCCAACAGGGTATTGGTTCACCCCTCCACTTT
TRBV24-1	TRBJ2-5	TRBD1	few	CATSDGRTGRVQETQYF	TGTGCCACCAGTGATGGGAGGACAGGGCGGGTCCAAGAGACCCAGTACTTC